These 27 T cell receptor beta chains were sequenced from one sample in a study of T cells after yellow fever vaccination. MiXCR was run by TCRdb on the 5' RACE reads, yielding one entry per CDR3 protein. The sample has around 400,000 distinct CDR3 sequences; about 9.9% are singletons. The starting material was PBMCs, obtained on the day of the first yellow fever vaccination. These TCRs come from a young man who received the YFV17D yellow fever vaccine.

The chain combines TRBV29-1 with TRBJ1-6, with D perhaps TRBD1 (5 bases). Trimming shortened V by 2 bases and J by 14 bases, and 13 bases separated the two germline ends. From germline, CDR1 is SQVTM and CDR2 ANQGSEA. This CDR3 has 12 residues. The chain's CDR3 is CSVETPWGTLHF. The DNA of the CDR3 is TGCAGCGTTGAAACACCTTGGGGGACCCTCCACTTT. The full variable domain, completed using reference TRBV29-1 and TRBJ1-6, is SAVISQKPSRDICQRGTSLTIQCQVDSQVTMMFWYRQQPGQSLTLIATANQGSEATYESGFVIDKFPISRPNLTFSTLTVSNMSPEDSSIYLCSVETPWGTLHFGNGTRLTVT.

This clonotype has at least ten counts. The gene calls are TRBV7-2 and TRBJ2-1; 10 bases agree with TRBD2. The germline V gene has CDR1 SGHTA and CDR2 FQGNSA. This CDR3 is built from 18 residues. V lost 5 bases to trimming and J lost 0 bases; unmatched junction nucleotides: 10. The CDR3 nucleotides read TGTGCCAGCAGCCTCGCCGTAGCGGGGGGAGACTCCTACAATGAGCAGTTCTTC. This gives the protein CASSLAVAGGDSYNEQFF.

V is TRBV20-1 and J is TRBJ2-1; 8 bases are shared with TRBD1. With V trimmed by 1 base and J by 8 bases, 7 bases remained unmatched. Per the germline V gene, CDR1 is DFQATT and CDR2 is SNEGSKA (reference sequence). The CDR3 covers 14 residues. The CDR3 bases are TGCAGTGCTAGAGGATCCAGGGGGCTTGATGAGCAGTTCTTC. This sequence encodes CSARGSRGLDEQFF.

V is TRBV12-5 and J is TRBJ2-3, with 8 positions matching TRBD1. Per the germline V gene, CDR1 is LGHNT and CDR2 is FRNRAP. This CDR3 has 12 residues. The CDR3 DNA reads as TGTGTATTCAGGGGGCGCACAGATACGCAGTATTTT. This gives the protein CVFRGRTDTQYF.

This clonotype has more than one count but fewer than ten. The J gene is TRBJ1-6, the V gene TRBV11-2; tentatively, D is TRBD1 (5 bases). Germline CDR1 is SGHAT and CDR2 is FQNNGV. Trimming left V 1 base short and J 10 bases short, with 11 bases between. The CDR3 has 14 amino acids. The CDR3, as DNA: TGTGCCAGCAGCTTAGCCCCAGGGTTGTCACCCCTCCACTTT. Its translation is CASSLAPGLSPLHF.

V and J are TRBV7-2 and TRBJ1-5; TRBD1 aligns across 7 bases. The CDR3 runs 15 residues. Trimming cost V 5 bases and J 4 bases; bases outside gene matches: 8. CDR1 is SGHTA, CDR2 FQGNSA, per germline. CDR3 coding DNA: TGTGCCAGCAGCACTGACAGGGCGAGAAATCAGCCCCAGCATTTT. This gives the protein CASSTDRARNQPQHF.

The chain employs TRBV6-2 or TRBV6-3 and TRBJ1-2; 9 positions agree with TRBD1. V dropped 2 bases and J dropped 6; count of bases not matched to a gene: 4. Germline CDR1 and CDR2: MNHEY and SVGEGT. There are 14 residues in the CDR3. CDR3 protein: CASSYGTGLDGYTF. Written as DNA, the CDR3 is TGTGCCAGCAGTTACGGGACAGGGCTCGATGGCTACACCTTC.

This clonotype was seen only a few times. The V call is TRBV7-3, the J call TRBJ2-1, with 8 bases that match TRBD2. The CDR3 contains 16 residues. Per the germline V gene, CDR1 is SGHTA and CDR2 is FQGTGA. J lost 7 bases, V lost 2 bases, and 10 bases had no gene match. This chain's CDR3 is CASSLRGSGVGNEQFF. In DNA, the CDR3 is TGTGCCAGCAGCTTACGGGGTAGCGGGGTCGGGAATGAGCAGTTCTTC.

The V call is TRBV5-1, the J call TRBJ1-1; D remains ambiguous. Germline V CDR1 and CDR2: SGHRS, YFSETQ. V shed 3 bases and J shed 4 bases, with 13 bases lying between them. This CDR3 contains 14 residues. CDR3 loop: CASSWLPAATEAFF. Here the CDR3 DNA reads TGCGCCAGCAGCTGGCTACCCGCTGCCACTGAAGCTTTCTTT.

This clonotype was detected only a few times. In DNA form, the CDR3 reads TGCGCCAGCAGTAAGGGTGTTTTTCAGGAGACCCAGTACTTC. This codes for CASSKGVFQETQYF. The genes are TRBV4-3 and TRBJ2-5; D ambiguous. With 6 bases removed from V and 5 bases from J, the gap between germline ends came to 16 bases. The CDR3 is made up of 14 amino acids. The germline gives CDR1 LGHNA, CDR2 YSLEER.

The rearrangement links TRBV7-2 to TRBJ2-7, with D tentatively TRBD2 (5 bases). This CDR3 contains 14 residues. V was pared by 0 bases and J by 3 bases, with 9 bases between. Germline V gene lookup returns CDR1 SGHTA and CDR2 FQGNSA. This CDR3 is CASSLAPADYEQYF. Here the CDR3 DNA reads TGTGCCAGCAGCTTAGCCCCAGCGGACTACGAGCAGTACTTC.

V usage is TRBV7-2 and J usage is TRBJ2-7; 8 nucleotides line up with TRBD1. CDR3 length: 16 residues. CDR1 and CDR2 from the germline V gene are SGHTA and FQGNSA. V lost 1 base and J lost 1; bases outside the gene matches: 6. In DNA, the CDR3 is TGTGCCAGCAGCTTAGGGGGCAGGGGGCGATCCTACGAGCAGTACGTC. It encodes CASSLGGRGRSYEQYV.

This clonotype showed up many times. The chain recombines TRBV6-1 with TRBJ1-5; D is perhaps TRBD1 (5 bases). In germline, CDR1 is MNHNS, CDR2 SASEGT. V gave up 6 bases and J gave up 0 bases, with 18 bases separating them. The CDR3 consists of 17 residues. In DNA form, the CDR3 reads TGTGCCAGCAGCCTCCCCCGGGACTTAAGTAGCAATCAGCCCCAGCATTTT. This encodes CASSLPRDLSSNQPQHF.

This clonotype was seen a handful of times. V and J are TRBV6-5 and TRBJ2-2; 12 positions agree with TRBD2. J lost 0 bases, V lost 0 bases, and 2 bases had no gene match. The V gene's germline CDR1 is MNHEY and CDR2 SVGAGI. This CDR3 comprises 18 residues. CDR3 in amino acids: CASSYSTSGGANTGELFF. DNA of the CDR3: TGTGCCAGCAGTTACTCGACTAGCGGGGGCGCGAACACCGGGGAGCTGTTTTTT.

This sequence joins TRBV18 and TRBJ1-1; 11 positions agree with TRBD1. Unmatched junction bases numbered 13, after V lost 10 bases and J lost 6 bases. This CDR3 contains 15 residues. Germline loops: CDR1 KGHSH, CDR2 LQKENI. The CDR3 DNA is TGTGCCACTTTCCGGACAGGGGGCGATTTGGCTGAAGCTTTCTTT. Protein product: CATFRTGGDLAEAFF.

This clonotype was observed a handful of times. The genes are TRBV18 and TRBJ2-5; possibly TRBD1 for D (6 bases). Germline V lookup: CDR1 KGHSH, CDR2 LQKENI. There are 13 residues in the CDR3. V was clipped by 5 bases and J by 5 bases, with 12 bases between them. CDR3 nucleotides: TGTGCCAGCTCAGCACAGGGTTTGGAGACCCAGTACTTC. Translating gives CASSAQGLETQYF.

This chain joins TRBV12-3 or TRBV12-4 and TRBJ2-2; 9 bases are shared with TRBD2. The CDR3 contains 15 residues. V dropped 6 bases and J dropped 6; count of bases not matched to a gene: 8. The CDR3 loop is CASSRGGEGAGELFF. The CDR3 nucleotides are TGTGCCAGCAGCCGCGGGGGGGAAGGGGCCGGGGAGCTGTTTTTT.

For the CDR3, the DNA is TGTGCCAGCAGTTACGTGGGACTAGCCCCTAGCACAGATACGCAGTATTTT. Protein: CASSYVGLAPSTDTQYF. V gene TRBV12-3 or TRBV12-4 combines with J gene TRBJ2-3; 9 bases align to TRBD2. Trimming removed 4 bases from V and 0 bases from J; junction bases left unmatched: 8. The CDR3 contains 17 residues.

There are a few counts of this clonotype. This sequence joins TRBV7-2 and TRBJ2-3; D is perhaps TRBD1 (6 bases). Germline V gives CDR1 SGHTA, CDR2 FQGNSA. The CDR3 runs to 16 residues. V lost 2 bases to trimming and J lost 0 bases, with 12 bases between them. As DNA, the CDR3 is TGTGCCAGCAGCTTACCGGGACATCCTAGCACAGATACGCAGTATTTT. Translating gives CASSLPGHPSTDTQYF.

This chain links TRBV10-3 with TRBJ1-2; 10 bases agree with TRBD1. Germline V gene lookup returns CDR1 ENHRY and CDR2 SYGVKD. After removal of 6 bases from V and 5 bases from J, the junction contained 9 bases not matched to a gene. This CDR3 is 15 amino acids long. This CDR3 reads CAIRSFGTGEYGYTF. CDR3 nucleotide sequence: TGTGCCATCAGGAGTTTTGGGACAGGGGAGTATGGCTACACCTTC.

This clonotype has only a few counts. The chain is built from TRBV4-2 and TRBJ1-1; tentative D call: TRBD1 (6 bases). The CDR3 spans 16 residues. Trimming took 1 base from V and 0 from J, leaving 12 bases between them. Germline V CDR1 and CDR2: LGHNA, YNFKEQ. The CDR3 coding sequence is TGTGCCAGCAGCCAAGGTCTGGACAGTCTGAACACTGAAGCTTTCTTT. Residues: CASSQGLDSLNTEAFF.

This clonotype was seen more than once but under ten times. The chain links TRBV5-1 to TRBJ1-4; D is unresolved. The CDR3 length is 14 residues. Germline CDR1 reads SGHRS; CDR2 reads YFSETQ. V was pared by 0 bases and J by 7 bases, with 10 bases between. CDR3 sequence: CASSLGQVGEKLFF. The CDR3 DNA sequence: TGCGCCAGCAGCTTGGGCCAGGTCGGTGAAAAACTGTTTTTT.

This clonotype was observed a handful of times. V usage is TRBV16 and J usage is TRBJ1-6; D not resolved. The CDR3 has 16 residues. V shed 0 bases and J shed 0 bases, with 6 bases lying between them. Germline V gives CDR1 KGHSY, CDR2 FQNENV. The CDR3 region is CASSQSTNSYNSPLHF. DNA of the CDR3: TGTGCCAGCAGCCAATCGACCAACTCCTATAATTCACCCCTCCACTTT.

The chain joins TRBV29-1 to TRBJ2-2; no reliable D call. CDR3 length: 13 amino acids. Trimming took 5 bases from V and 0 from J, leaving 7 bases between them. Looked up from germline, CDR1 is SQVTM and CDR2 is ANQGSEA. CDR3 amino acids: CSVSNANTGELFF. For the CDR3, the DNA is TGCAGCGTTTCGAACGCGAACACCGGGGAGCTGTTTTTT.

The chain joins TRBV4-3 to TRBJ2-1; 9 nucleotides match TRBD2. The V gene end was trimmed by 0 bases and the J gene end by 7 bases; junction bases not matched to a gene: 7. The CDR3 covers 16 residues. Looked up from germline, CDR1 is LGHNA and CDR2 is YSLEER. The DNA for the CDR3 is TGCGCCAGCAGCCAAGAATGGCGGGGGGGCCAGAATGAGCAGTTCTTC. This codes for CASSQEWRGGQNEQFF.

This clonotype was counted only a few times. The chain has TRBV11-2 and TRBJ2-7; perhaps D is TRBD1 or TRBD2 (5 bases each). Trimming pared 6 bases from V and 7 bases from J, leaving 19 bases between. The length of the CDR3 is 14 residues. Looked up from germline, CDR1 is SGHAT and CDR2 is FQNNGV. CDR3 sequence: CASSYHRTGPEQYF. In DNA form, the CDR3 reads TGTGCCAGCAGTTATCACAGGACGGGACCGGAGCAGTACTTC.

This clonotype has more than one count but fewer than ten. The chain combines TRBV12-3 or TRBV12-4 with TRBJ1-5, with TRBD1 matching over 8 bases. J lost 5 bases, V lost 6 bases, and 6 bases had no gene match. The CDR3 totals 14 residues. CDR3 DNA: TGTGCCAGCAGCATACCGACAGGGGATCAGCCCCAGCATTTT. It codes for CASSIPTGDQPQHF.